Shown below are 7 T cell receptor beta chains from a single sample sequenced in a study of blood T cells in healthy people across ages. Combining a sample-barcoded 5' primer with a J-beta primer mix, a second PCR ran for about 6 to 11 cycles. TCRdb redid the calling of the 5' RACE reads with MiXCR, one entry per CDR3 protein. The data hold approximately 850,000 distinct CDR3 sequences, with around 45% observed a single time. Sequenced input: blood. The source of these receptors is a man between 60 and 75 years old in good health.

The CDR3 DNA is TGTGCCAGCTTGGTGCCAGGCACAGATACGCAGTATTTT. This codes for CASLVPGTDTQYF. The chain has TRBV6-5 and TRBJ2-3; D ambiguous. Trimming took 8 bases from V and 1 from J, leaving 10 bases between them. The CDR3 length is 13 residues. Germline CDR1 MNHEY, CDR2 SVGAGI.

This clonotype was counted a few times. V and J are TRBV7-9 and TRBJ1-2; tentative D call: TRBD1 (5 bases). V shed 2 bases and J shed 5 bases, with 6 bases lying between them. From germline, CDR1 is SEHNR and CDR2 FQNEAQ (reference sequence). The CDR3 extends over 12 amino acids. The CDR3 spells CASSLPGYGYTF. In nucleotides, the CDR3 is TGTGCCAGCAGCTTACCAGGGTATGGCTACACCTTC.

The CDR3: CASSLGQTLSYEQYF. The CDR3 nucleotides read TGTGCCAGCAGTCTAGGACAGACCCTTTCCTACGAGCAGTACTTC. The chain is built from TRBV2 and TRBJ2-7, with D maybe TRBD1 (6 bases). The CDR3 runs 15 residues. V was pared by 5 bases and J by 1 base, with 15 bases between. CDR1 and CDR2 from the germline V gene are SNHLY and FYNNEI.

V gene TRBV7-9 combines with J gene TRBJ2-1; 7 bases line up with TRBD1. Germline lookup yields CDR1 SEHNR and CDR2 FQNEAQ (reference sequence). Trimming at V came to 5 bases and at J to 8 bases, leaving 6 bases not matched to a gene. This CDR3 spans 13 amino acids. The CDR3 sequence: CASSTGVVHEQFF. Written as DNA, the CDR3 is TGTGCCAGCAGCACAGGGGTAGTGCATGAGCAGTTCTTC.

This clonotype was detected a few times. The rearrangement uses TRBV29-1 and TRBJ2-7; no definite D call. The CDR3 totals 13 residues. Trimming left V 2 bases short and J 3 bases short, with 11 bases between. Germline V lookup: CDR1 SQVTM, CDR2 ANQGSEA. CDR3 region: CSVEQGLNYEQYF. CDR3 in DNA: TGCAGCGTTGAACAAGGGCTGAACTACGAGCAGTACTTC.

The J gene is TRBJ2-5, the V gene TRBV25-1; TRBD2 is a possible D gene (7 bases). There are 13 residues in the CDR3. Looked up from germline, CDR1 is MGHDK and CDR2 is SYGVNS. The ends were cut back, 7 bases at V and 5 bases at J, with 14 bases in the middle. The CDR3 DNA reads as TGTGCCAGCACCTGGGGAGGGGGGGAGACCCAGTACTTC. This encodes CASTWGGGETQYF.

This clonotype was picked up a small number of times. This chain uses TRBV6-5 with TRBJ2-7; 7 nucleotides agree with TRBD1. V lost 2 bases and J lost 3; bases outside the gene matches: 4. CDR1 MNHEY and CDR2 SVGAGI come from the germline V gene. This CDR3 has 14 amino acids. The CDR3 DNA follows: TGTGCCAGCAGTTACCGACGGGACAGCTACGAGCAGTACTTC. Its translation: CASSYRRDSYEQYF.